This T cell receptor beta chain came from a study of metastatic and nonmetastatic thyroid tumors. Every patient underwent thyroid surgery untreated. Through MiXCR, TCRdb re-clonotyped the PCR reads. The top ten clones hold around a quarter of a sample with 20,000 to 25,000 clones, less than 20% of them seen once. V dropped 7 bases and J dropped 5; count of bases not matched to a gene: 5. Germline-derived CDR1 and CDR2 are SNHLY and FYNNEI. CDR3 length equals 14 residues. This clone was picked up many times. Its antigen is as yet unknown. Study-wide findings and caveats: Relative to benign nodules, malignant thyroid tumors were reportedly characterized by significantly elevated TCR beta diversity in blood and tumor.

The specimen was blood. The clonotype was recovered from a female donor with papillary thyroid cancer or a benign thyroid nodule (not recorded which). Some clones in this sample may be carry-over from other donors' samples. The chain is built from TRBV2 and TRBJ1-4, with TRBD1 matching 9 bases. As DNA, the CDR3 is TGTGCCAGCACTGGGACAGGGCTAAATGAAAAACTGTTTTTT. This encodes CASTGTGLNEKLFF. The full variable domain, completed using reference TRBV2 and TRBJ1-4, is EPEVTQTPSHQVTQMGQEVILRCVPISNHLYFYWYRQILGQKVEFLVSFYNNEISEKSEIFDDQFSVERPDGSNFTLKIRSTKLEDSAMYFCASTGTGLNEKLFFGSGTQLSVL.